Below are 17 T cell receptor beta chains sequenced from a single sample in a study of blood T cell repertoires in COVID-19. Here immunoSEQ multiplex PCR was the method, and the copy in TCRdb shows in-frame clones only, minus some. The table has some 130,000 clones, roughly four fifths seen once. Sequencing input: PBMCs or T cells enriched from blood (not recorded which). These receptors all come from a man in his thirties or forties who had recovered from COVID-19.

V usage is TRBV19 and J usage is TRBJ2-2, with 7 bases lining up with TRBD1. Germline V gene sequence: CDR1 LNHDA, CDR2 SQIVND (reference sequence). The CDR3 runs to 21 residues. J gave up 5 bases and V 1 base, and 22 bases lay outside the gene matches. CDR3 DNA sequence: TGTGCCAGTAGTATAGGCGCGTTGGGACAGCTTGGTTGGGTCCGGACCGGGGAGCTGTTTTTT. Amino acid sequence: CASSIGALGQLGWVRTGELFF.

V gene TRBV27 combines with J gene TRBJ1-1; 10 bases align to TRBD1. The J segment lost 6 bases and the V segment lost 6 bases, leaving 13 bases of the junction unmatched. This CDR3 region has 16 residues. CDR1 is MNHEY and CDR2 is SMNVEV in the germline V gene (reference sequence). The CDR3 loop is CASRDSVGQGVPEAFF. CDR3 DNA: TGTGCCAGCAGGGACTCTGTTGGACAGGGGGTTCCTGAAGCTTTCTTT.

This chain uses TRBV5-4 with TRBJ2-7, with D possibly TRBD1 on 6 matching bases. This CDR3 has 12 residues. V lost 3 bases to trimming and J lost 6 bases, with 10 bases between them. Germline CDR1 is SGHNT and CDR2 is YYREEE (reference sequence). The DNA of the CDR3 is TGTGCCAGCAGCTCCCACAGGGCCGAGCAGTACTTC. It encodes CASSSHRAEQYF.

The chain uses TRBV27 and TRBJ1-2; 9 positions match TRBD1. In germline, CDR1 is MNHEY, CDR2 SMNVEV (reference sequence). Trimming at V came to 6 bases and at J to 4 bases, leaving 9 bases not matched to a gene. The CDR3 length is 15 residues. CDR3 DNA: TGTGCCAGCAGCTGGGGACAGGGATCCCTCTATGGCTACACCTTC. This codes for CASSWGQGSLYGYTF.

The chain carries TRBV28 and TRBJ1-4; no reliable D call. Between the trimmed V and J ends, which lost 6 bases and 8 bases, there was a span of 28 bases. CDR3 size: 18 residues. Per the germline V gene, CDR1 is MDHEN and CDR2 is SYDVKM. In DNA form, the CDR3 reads TGTGCCAGCAGGCCCCGGGGAGCCCTCGGCGGGCAAGAAGAAAAACTGTTTTTT. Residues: CASRPRGALGGQEEKLFF. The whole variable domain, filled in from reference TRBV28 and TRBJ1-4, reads DVKVTQSSRYLVKRTGEKVFLECVQDMDHENMFWYRQDPGLGLRLIYFSYDVKMKEKGDIPEGYSVSREKKERFSLILESASTNQTSMYLCASRPRGALGGQEEKLFFGSGTQLSVL.

CDR3 residues: CASSFISLAGLSGELFF. The CDR3 coding sequence is TGTGCCAGCAGCTTTATAAGCCTAGCGGGGTTATCCGGGGAGCTGTTTTTT. This rearrangement joins TRBV7-9 to TRBJ2-2, with 9 nucleotides matching TRBD2. CDR3 size: 17 residues. CDR1 is SEHNR, CDR2 FQNEAQ, per germline (reference sequence). The V segment lost 3 bases and the J segment 6 bases; nucleotides outside the gene matches: 11.

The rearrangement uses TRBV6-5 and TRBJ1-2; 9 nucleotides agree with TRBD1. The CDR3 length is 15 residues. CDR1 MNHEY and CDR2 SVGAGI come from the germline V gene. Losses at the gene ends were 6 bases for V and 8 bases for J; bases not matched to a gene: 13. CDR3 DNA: TGTGCCAGCAGGGATAACAGGGGGCCGGTTGTGGGCTACACCTTC. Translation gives CASRDNRGPVVGYTF.

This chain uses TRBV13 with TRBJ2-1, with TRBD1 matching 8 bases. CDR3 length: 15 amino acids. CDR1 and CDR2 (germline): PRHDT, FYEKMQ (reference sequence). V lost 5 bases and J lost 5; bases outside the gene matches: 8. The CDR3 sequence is CASSGTGYTDNEQFF. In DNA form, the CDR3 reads TGTGCCAGCAGCGGGACAGGATACACCGACAATGAGCAGTTCTTC.

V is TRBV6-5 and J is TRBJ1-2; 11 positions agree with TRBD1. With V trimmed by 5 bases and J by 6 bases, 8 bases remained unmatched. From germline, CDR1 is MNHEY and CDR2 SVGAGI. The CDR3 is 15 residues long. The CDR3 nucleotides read TGTGCCAGCAGTCGGACAGGGGGCGGGGTGAATGGCTACACCTTC. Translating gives CASSRTGGGVNGYTF.

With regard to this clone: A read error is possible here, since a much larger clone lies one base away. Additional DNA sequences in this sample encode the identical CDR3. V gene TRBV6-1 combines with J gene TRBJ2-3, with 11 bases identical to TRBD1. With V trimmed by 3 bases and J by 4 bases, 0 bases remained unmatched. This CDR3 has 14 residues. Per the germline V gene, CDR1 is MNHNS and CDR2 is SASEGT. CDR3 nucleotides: TGTGCCAGCAGTGAGGGACAGGGGGCAGATACGCAGTATTTT. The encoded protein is CASSEGQGADTQYF.

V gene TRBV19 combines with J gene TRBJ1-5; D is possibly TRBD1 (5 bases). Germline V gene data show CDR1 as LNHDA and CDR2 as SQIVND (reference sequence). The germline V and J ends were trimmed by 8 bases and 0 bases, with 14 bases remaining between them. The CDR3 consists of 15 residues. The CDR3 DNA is TGTGCCAGTTCCCCGTTCAGGGATAGCAATCAGCCCCAGCATTTT. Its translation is CASSPFRDSNQPQHF.

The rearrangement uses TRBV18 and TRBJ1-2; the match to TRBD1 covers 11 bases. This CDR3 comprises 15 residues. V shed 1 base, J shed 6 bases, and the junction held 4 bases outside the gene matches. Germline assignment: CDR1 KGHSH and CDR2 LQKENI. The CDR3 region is CASSPRRTGGDGYTF. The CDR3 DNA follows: TGTGCCAGCTCACCACGTCGGACAGGGGGCGATGGCTACACCTTC.

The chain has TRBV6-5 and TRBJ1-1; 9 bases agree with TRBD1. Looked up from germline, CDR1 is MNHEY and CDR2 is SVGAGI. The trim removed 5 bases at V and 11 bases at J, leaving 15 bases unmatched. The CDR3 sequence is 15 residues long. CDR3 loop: CASSTRDRDTLRAFF. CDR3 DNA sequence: TGTGCCAGCAGTACCCGGGACAGGGATACACTGAGGGCTTTCTTT.

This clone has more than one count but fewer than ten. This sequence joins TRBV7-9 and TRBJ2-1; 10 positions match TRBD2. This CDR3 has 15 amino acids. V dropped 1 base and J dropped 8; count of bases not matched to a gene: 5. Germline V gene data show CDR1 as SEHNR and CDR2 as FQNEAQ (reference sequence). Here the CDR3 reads CASSLVLAGADEQFF. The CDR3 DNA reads TGTGCCAGCAGCTTAGTCCTAGCGGGGGCTGATGAGCAGTTCTTC.

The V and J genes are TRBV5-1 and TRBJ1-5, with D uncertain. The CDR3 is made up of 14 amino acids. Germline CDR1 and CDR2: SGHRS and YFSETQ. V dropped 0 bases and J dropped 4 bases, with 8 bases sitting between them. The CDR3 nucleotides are TGCGCCAGCAGCTTGGATGCTAAAAATCAGCCCCAGCATTTT. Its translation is CASSLDAKNQPQHF.

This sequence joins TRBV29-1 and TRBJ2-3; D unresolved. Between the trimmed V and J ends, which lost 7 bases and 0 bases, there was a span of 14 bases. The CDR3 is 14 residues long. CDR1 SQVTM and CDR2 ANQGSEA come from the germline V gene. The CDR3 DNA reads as TGCAGCGCCTCCGCAGGCTCTAGCACAGATACGCAGTATTTT. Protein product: CSASAGSSTDTQYF.

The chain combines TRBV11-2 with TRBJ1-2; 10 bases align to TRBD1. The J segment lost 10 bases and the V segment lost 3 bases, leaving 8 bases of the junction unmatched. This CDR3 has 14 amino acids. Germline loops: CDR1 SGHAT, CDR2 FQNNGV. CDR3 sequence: CASSFNGQGVVYTF. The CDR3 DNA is TGTGCCAGCAGCTTCAATGGACAGGGGGTAGTCTACACCTTC.